One sample yielded the 27 T cell receptor beta chains listed below, sequenced in a study of blood T cell repertoires in COVID-19. Measured with immunoSEQ multiplex PCR; TCRdb has only the in-frame clones, and not every one. The data contain roughly 300,000 clones, 85% of them singletons. Sequencing was performed on PBMCs or T cells enriched from blood (not recorded which). The receptor set was obtained from a woman between 50 and 59 years old who had recovered from COVID-19.

The chain is built from TRBV7-9 and TRBJ2-1; no firm D call. Trimming shortened V by 1 base and J by 9 bases, and 13 bases separated the two germline ends. The V gene's germline CDR1 is SEHNR and CDR2 FQNEAQ (reference sequence). The CDR3 loop spans 14 amino acids. DNA of the CDR3: TGTGCCAGCAGCTTAGTTTCCGGGTATCTTGAGCAGTTCTTC. This encodes CASSLVSGYLEQFF. The whole variable domain, remainder taken from reference TRBV7-9 and TRBJ2-1, is DTGVSQNPRHKITKRGQNVTFRCDPISEHNRLYWYRQTLGQGPEFLTYFQNEAQLEKSRLLSDRFSAERPKGSFSTLEIQRTEQGDSAMYLCASSLVSGYLEQFFGPGTRLTVL.

The chain joins TRBV12-3 or TRBV12-4 to TRBJ1-2; D may be TRBD1 (6 bases). V lost 5 bases and J lost 8, with 9 bases in between. The CDR3 spans 11 residues. CDR3: CASSTQGGYTF. CDR3 nucleotide sequence: TGTGCCAGCAGTACCCAGGGGGGCTACACCTTC.

V usage is TRBV18 and J usage is TRBJ2-1, with a tentative D call TRBD1 (6 bases). CDR1 is KGHSH and CDR2 is LQKENI in the germline V gene. This CDR3 is built from 12 residues. Trimming took off 6 bases at V and 10 bases at J, with 13 bases between the two ends. Written as DNA, the CDR3 is TGTGCCAGCTCTCTACAGGGAGAAGAGCAGTTCTTC. This gives the protein CASSLQGEEQFF.

The chain links TRBV4-1 to TRBJ1-1; the match to TRBD1 covers 8 bases. CDR1 MGHRA and CDR2 YSYEKL come from the germline V gene. This CDR3 region has 16 residues. With 2 bases clipped from V and 6 bases from J, the junction kept 11 bases outside the gene matches. CDR3 nucleotides: TGCGCCAGCAGCCAATACCCGACAGGGGCAGGGGCTGAAGCTTTCTTT. It yields the protein CASSQYPTGAGAEAFF.

There are a few counts of this clone. This rearrangement joins TRBV5-4 to TRBJ1-6; 10 positions match TRBD1. The V segment lost 4 bases and the J segment 4 bases; nucleotides outside the gene matches: 5. CDR3 length: 16 residues. CDR1 SGHNT and CDR2 YYREEE come from the germline V gene (reference sequence). CDR3 loop: CASSGDRGGYNSPLHF. The CDR3 DNA reads TGTGCCAGCAGCGGGGACAGGGGCGGTTATAATTCACCCCTCCACTTT.

This sequence joins TRBV4-2 and TRBJ2-3; the D gene is possibly TRBD1 (6 bases). Trimming pared 0 bases from V and 2 bases from J, leaving 9 bases between. Germline V gene lookup returns CDR1 LGHNA and CDR2 YNFKEQ. The CDR3 covers 15 residues. In DNA, the CDR3 is TGTGCCAGCAGCCAAGACAGGGGACACACAGATACGCAGTATTTT. It codes for CASSQDRGHTDTQYF.

The chain employs TRBV5-5 and TRBJ2-7; the D gene is possibly TRBD1 (6 bases). V was shortened by 4 bases and J by 4 bases, with 12 bases between the two germline ends. Germline V gene data show CDR1 as SGHKS and CDR2 as YYEKEE (reference sequence). CDR3 length equals 13 residues. The DNA of the CDR3 is TGTGCCAGCAGCACGAGACAGGTATACGAGCAGTACTTC. It codes for CASSTRQVYEQYF.

This chain uses TRBV5-8 with TRBJ2-2; 8 positions match TRBD1. The junction had 8 bases not matched to a gene; V was cut back by 3 bases and J by 1 base. Germline V CDR1 and CDR2: SGHTS, YDEGEE. This CDR3 is 17 amino acids long. CDR3 protein: CASSYDAGGWNTGELFF. In nucleotides, the CDR3 is TGTGCCAGCAGCTACGACGCAGGGGGCTGGAACACCGGGGAGCTGTTTTTT.

This clone showed up just once. The rearrangement uses TRBV11-2 and TRBJ2-1; 9 nucleotides match TRBD2. V shed 5 bases, J shed 10 bases, and the junction held 12 bases outside the gene matches. The germline V gene encodes CDR1 SGHAT and CDR2 FQNNGV. The CDR3 runs 15 residues. The CDR3 DNA follows: TGTGCCAGCAGCGCAGGGCTGGGACTAGCTTCCGAGCAGTTCTTC. Its translation: CASSAGLGLASEQFF.

The rearrangement joins TRBV27 to TRBJ2-7, with 10 nucleotides matching TRBD1. V lost 5 bases and J lost 4; bases outside the gene matches: 5. Germline V lookup: CDR1 MNHEY, CDR2 SMNVEV (reference sequence). This CDR3 is 14 amino acids long. The chain's CDR3 is CASSPGQGGYEQYF. CDR3 coding DNA: TGTGCCAGCAGTCCCGGACAGGGGGGATACGAGCAGTACTTC.

This chain links TRBV30 with TRBJ1-1; TRBD1 might be the D (5 bases). CDR1 and CDR2 from the germline V gene are GTSNPN and SVGIG (reference sequence). The V end lost 0 bases, the J end lost 6 bases, and 11 bases lay between the germline ends. The CDR3 is 13 residues long. The DNA of the CDR3 is TGTGCCTGGAGTGTGGGTTGGGGGGCTGAAGCTTTCTTT. Translating it yields CAWSVGWGAEAFF.

V usage is TRBV10-3 and J usage is TRBJ2-1, with 12 positions matching TRBD2. Germline V CDR1 and CDR2: ENHRY, SYGVKD. The V and J ends lost 2 bases and 6 bases, in that order; junction bases with no gene match: 5. The CDR3 is 16 amino acids. The DNA of the CDR3 is TGTGCCATCAGTGAGCCCGGGACTAGCGGGCTCAATGAGCAGTTCTTC. This encodes CAISEPGTSGLNEQFF.

The chain couples TRBV6-2 or TRBV6-3 to TRBJ2-4; 7 nucleotides line up with TRBD1. With V trimmed by 6 bases and J by 4 bases, 9 bases remained unmatched. The CDR3 totals 15 residues. Germline lookup yields CDR1 MNHEY and CDR2 SVGEGT. The chain's CDR3 is CASSTYRGPKNIQYF. DNA of the CDR3: TGTGCCAGCAGCACTTACAGGGGACCTAAAAACATTCAGTACTTC.

The rearrangement uses TRBV30 and TRBJ1-1, with 8 positions matching TRBD1. The germline V gene has CDR1 GTSNPN and CDR2 SVGIG (reference sequence). The CDR3 spans 13 residues. Germline trimming cut 4 bases from V and 6 bases from J; bases unmatched to any gene: 7. CDR3 sequence: CAWTLDRGAEAFF. CDR3 DNA: TGTGCCTGGACCCTAGACAGGGGCGCTGAAGCTTTCTTT.

Comments on this clone: This sample includes further DNA sequences coding for the same CDR3. V and J are TRBV5-6 and TRBJ1-3, with 9 bases identical to TRBD1. The CDR3 has 15 amino acids. Trimming cost V 4 bases and J 2 bases; bases outside gene matches: 4. Germline-derived CDR1 and CDR2 are SGHDT and YYEEEE. In DNA, the CDR3 is TGTGCCAGCAGCCCGACAGGGGGGACTGGAAACACCATATATTTT. Its translation is CASSPTGGTGNTIYF.

The chain employs TRBV7-2 and TRBJ2-3; D gene ambiguous. CDR1 and CDR2 (germline): SGHTA, FQGNSA. The CDR3 consists of 14 residues. V dropped 3 bases and J dropped 2 bases, with 9 bases sitting between them. CDR3 bases: TGTGCCAGCAGCTTGCGAGGCCCCACAGATACGCAGTATTTT. Translation: CASSLRGPTDTQYF.

J is TRBJ2-2 and V is TRBV6-5, with D tentatively TRBD1 (6 bases). This CDR3 comprises 14 residues. Trimming stripped 7 bases from V and 1 base from J, with 10 bases between. CDR1 is MNHEY, CDR2 SVGAGI, per germline. CDR3 nucleotides: TGTGCCAGCAACGGACAGATGAACACCGGGGAGCTGTTTTTT. It specifies CASNGQMNTGELFF.

V gene TRBV4-1 combines with J gene TRBJ2-1; 11 nucleotides line up with TRBD1. CDR1 and CDR2 from the germline V gene are MGHRA and YSYEKL. Trimming removed 5 bases from V and 3 bases from J; junction bases left unmatched: 3. The CDR3 length is 15 residues. CDR3 sequence (DNA): TGCGCCAGCAGCAGGGACAGGGGGGTCTACAATGAGCAGTTCTTC. Translating gives CASSRDRGVYNEQFF.

The J gene is TRBJ2-7, the V gene TRBV28; 9 nucleotides align to TRBD1. V shed 6 bases and J 4 bases; nucleotides not matched to a gene: 7. This CDR3 region has 14 residues. CDR1 MDHEN and CDR2 SYDVKM come from the germline V gene. The chain's CDR3 is CASRRTGGGYEQYF. As DNA, the CDR3 is TGTGCCAGCAGACGAACAGGGGGCGGGTACGAGCAGTACTTC. Filled out from reference TRBV28 and TRBJ2-7, the complete variable domain reads DVKVTQSSRYLVKRTGEKVFLECVQDMDHENMFWYRQDPGLGLRLIYFSYDVKMKEKGDIPEGYSVSREKKERFSLILESASTNQTSMYLCASRRTGGGYEQYFGPGTRLTVT.

In DNA, the CDR3 is TGTGCCACCAGCGGAGTCCGAGATTCCTACAATGAGCAGTTCTTC. Protein product: CATSGVRDSYNEQFF. The chain links TRBV15 to TRBJ2-1, with D uncertain. CDR1 is LNHNV and CDR2 is YYDKDF in the germline V gene (reference sequence). V shed 5 bases and J shed 1 base, with 12 bases lying between them. The CDR3 is 15 amino acids.

The chain carries TRBV5-1 and TRBJ1-2, with 7 nucleotides matching TRBD1. CDR1 SGHRS and CDR2 YFSETQ come from the germline V gene. This CDR3 has 12 residues. Trimming at V came to 3 bases and at J to 4 bases, leaving 0 bases not matched to a gene. CDR3 in DNA: TGCGCCAGCAGCTGGGACAGCTATGGCTACACCTTC. The encoded protein is CASSWDSYGYTF.

V is TRBV7-5 and J is TRBJ2-5; the table's TRBD1 call for D was not verified on the DNA. TRBV7-5 is described as a pseudogene. The CDR3 runs to 15 residues. The CDR3 coding sequence is TGTGTCAGAAGCTTACCACAGGGGAACCAAGAGACCCAGTACTTC. This translates into CVRSLPQGNQETQYF.

The chain is built from TRBV18 and TRBJ1-4; 7 nucleotides match TRBD1. This CDR3 spans 18 amino acids. CDR1 is KGHSH, CDR2 LQKENI, per germline. V lost 3 bases and J lost 6; bases outside the gene matches: 16. CDR3: CASSPGQSGSTGHEKLFF. DNA for the CDR3: TGTGCCAGCTCACCGGGACAGTCGGGGTCTACCGGACATGAAAAACTGTTTTTT.

V usage is TRBV5-5 and J usage is TRBJ1-1; D unresolved. The V gene's germline CDR1 is SGHKS and CDR2 YYEKEE (reference sequence). Trimming pared 4 bases from V and 5 bases from J, leaving 18 bases between. CDR3 size: 15 residues. The CDR3 region is CASSPGSLGRTEAFF. DNA for the CDR3: TGTGCCAGCAGCCCCGGCAGCCTCGGGAGAACTGAAGCTTTCTTT.

The table lists this clone with a count of one. The chain has TRBV12-5 and TRBJ2-1; D possibly corresponds to TRBD2 (8 bases). The CDR3 is 17 amino acids. V was cut by 7 bases and J by 4 bases, with 23 bases left in between. Per the germline V gene, CDR1 is LGHNT and CDR2 is FRNRAP. CDR3 residues: CASAHTGRAGGYNEQFF. The CDR3 DNA follows: TGTGCTAGTGCCCACACCGGGAGGGCAGGGGGGTACAATGAGCAGTTCTTC.

This chain joins TRBV2 and TRBJ2-5; the match to TRBD2 covers 10 bases. CDR1 and CDR2 from the germline V gene are SNHLY and FYNNEI. The CDR3 length is 14 residues. Trimming took 4 bases from V and 5 from J; bases not matched to a gene: 4. CDR3: CASSVASGSETQYF. CDR3 nucleotides: TGTGCCAGCAGTGTGGCTAGCGGGAGCGAGACCCAGTACTTC.

V usage is TRBV19 and J usage is TRBJ2-1; weak D call: TRBD2 (6 bases). The CDR3 runs to 14 residues. Trimming cost V 5 bases and J 4 bases, with 12 bases left between them. Germline CDR1 LNHDA, CDR2 SQIVND (reference sequence). The DNA of the CDR3 is TGTGCCAGTAGTTTGCCCGGGACTTACAATGAGCAGTTCTTC. Its protein is CASSLPGTYNEQFF.